Listed below are T cell receptor beta chains from one sample, sequenced in a study of CD8 T cells in Susac syndrome. TCRdb recomputed calls from the immunoSEQ multiplex PCR reads with MiXCR, one row per CDR3 protein. The table lists approximately 190,000 distinct CDR3 sequences, 95% of them singletons. The sequenced sample consisted of CD4+ T cells from PBMCs. These receptors all stem from a human donor with Susac syndrome. CDR3s include the opening cysteine and the closing phenylalanine or tryptophan. A D gene is named only where the DNA matches it firmly. Clone size, where shown, is once, few, many, or a class for clones that have expanded.

DNA	CDR3	V	J	D	length	size
TGTGCCAGCAGTTTAGCTGGACGGCGCACAGATACGCAGTATTTT	CASSLAGRRTDTQYF	TRBV12-3/TRBV12-4	TRBJ2-3	-	15	-
TGTGCCAGCAGCGGACTAGCTCTGATCACCTATTCGCAGTATTTT	CASSGLALITYSQYF	TRBV12-3/TRBV12-4	TRBJ2-3	TRBD2	15	-
TGTGCCAGCAGCTTCCCGGGGGGCCTCTACAATGAGCAGTTCTTC	CASSFPGGLYNEQFF	TRBV5-4	TRBJ2-1	-	15	-
TGCGCCAGCAGTGACCAGGCCCGGGATGAGCAGTTCTTC	CASSDQARDEQFF	TRBV10-1	TRBJ2-1	-	13	-
TGTGCCAGCAGTTTAAGCGGGGGGGCTAACAATGAGCAGTTCTTC	CASSLSGGANNEQFF	TRBV28	TRBJ2-1	TRBD2	15	few
TGTGCCAGCAGCGTGGGGGGGATCTATGGCTACACCTTC	CASSVGGIYGYTF	TRBV9	TRBJ1-2	-	13	-
TGTGCCATCAGTGAGGGACAAATCCTGTTTTTT	CAISEGQILFF	TRBV10-3	TRBJ1-4	-	11	-
TGTGCCACCGGGGGGGTAGACGCTGGAAACACCATATATTTT	CATGGVDAGNTIYF	TRBV15	TRBJ1-3	-	14	-
TGTGCCAGTAGTGGCAAAGAGACCCAGTACTTC	CASSGKETQYF	TRBV19	TRBJ2-5	-	11	-
TGTGCCAGCAGCCAAGAAGGGGAACAGGGGGCGACCGAGCAGTACTTC	CASSQEGEQGATEQYF	TRBV3-1	TRBJ2-7	TRBD1	16	-